These 30 T cell receptor beta chains were sequenced from one sample in a study of T-cell memory formation after mild COVID-19. TCRdb analysed the 5' RACE reads with MiXCR anew, one entry per CDR3 protein. Of 310,000 or so distinct CDR3 sequences detected, roughly 15% appear once; the ten largest clones hold roughly 22%. Source material: PBMCs or a T cell subset sorted from them (not recorded which). Receptors originate from a man in his late teens or twenties who had mild COVID-19 (a few samples of this study predate the infection). Cell type and time point are not known.

The chain carries TRBV28 and TRBJ1-4; a possible D gene is TRBD1 (5 bases). The ends were cut back, 5 bases at V and 10 bases at J, with 17 bases in the middle. From germline, CDR1 is MDHEN and CDR2 SYDVKM. This CDR3 has 14 amino acids. CDR3 sequence reads: CASSPWGRRGKLFF. The CDR3 nucleotides are TGTGCCAGCAGTCCGTGGGGCAGGAGGGGAAAACTGTTTTTT.

The rearrangement uses TRBV12-3 or TRBV12-4 and TRBJ2-7; possibly TRBD2 for D (7 bases). The CDR3 extends over 12 amino acids. The CDR3 DNA follows: TGTGCCGGCAGCCCCGGGGGGCGCGAGCAGTACGTC. It translates to CAGSPGGREQYV.

In its sample, this clonotype was seen many times. The V and J genes are TRBV5-1 and TRBJ2-1; 8 nucleotides agree with TRBD2. From germline, CDR1 is SGHRS and CDR2 YFSETQ. The junction had 2 bases not matched to a gene; V was cut back by 2 bases and J by 1 base. The CDR3 is made up of 15 amino acids. The CDR3: CASSLAGESYNEQFF. Here the CDR3 DNA reads TGCGCCAGCAGCTTAGCGGGGGAGTCCTACAATGAGCAGTTCTTC.

This chain links TRBV6-6 with TRBJ1-5; D possibly corresponds to TRBD1 (6 bases). Trimming stripped 5 bases from V and 2 bases from J, with 22 bases between. The CDR3 covers 18 residues. CDR1 is MNHNY, CDR2 SVGAGI, per germline (reference sequence). The CDR3 nucleotides read TGTGCCAGCAGTGTAGACAGGTACCCTTCTGTTGGCAATCAGCCCCAGCATTTT. Translating gives CASSVDRYPSVGNQPQHF.

This clonotype was seen only a few times. The genes are TRBV6-5 and TRBJ2-3, with D possibly being TRBD2 (7 bases). Trimming took 9 bases from V and 4 from J, leaving 14 bases between them. From germline, CDR1 is MNHEY and CDR2 SVGAGI. The CDR3 runs 13 residues. The CDR3 DNA is TGTGCCAGTTGGGAGGGGGGGGCAGATACGCAGTATTTT. Its protein is CASWEGGADTQYF.

This clonotype turned up a few times. The gene calls are TRBV2 and TRBJ1-2; 8 bases fit TRBD1. Per the germline V gene, CDR1 is SNHLY and CDR2 is FYNNEI. Trimming cost V 0 bases and J 7 bases; bases outside gene matches: 1. The CDR3 runs 13 residues. CDR3 sequence reads: CASSEADRGGYTF. As DNA, the CDR3 is TGTGCCAGCAGTGAAGCAGACAGGGGTGGCTACACCTTC.

The V gene is TRBV10-3, the J gene TRBJ1-5, with D unclear. V shed 7 bases and J shed 4 bases, with 11 bases lying between them. The CDR3 consists of 13 residues. CDR1 ENHRY and CDR2 SYGVKD come from the germline V gene. The CDR3 DNA sequence: TGTGCCATCAAGGGTGGAGAAAATCAGCCCCAGCATTTT. This sequence encodes CAIKGGENQPQHF.

The chain links TRBV5-6 to TRBJ1-1; D unclear. The CDR3 spans 11 residues. The V end lost 5 bases, the J end lost 7 bases, and 9 bases lay between the germline ends. Looked up from germline, CDR1 is SGHDT and CDR2 is YYEEEE. The CDR3 reads CASRVGDEAFF. CDR3 nucleotide sequence: TGTGCCAGCAGGGTTGGGGATGAAGCTTTCTTT.

J is TRBJ1-1 and V is TRBV28; D remains unclear. Trimming left V 10 bases short and J 0 bases short, with 12 bases between. The CDR3 spans 13 residues. Germline V gives CDR1 MDHEN, CDR2 SYDVKM. CDR3 protein: CATTEYMNTEAFF. As DNA, the CDR3 is TGTGCCACCACAGAATACATGAACACTGAAGCTTTCTTT.

V gene TRBV3-2 combines with J gene TRBJ2-7. TRBV3-2 is noted as a pseudogene. The CDR3 runs 13 residues. In nucleotides, the CDR3 is TGTGCCGGCGAGGGTAGAGGGCTCTACGAGCAGTACGTC. This translates into CAGEGRGLYEQYV.

The rearrangement links TRBV11-2 to TRBJ2-7; 11 nucleotides align to TRBD1. The CDR3 length is 13 residues. The ends lost 3 bases at V and 11 bases at J; junction bases unmatched: 6. Germline V CDR1 and CDR2: SGHAT, FQNNGV. The CDR3 protein is CASSFSGQGAEYF. CDR3 DNA: TGTGCCAGCAGCTTTTCAGGACAGGGGGCAGAGTACTTC. Supplemented by reference TRBV11-2 and TRBJ2-7, the full variable domain reads EAGVAQSPRYKIIEKRQSVAFWCNPISGHATLYWYQQILGQGPKLLIQFQNNGVVDDSQLPKDRFSAERLKGVDSTLKIQPAKLEDSAVYLCASSFSGQGAEYFGPGTRLTVT.

The chain links TRBV4-1 to TRBJ2-7, with TRBD2 matching over 8 bases. CDR3 length: 15 amino acids. With V trimmed by 3 bases and J by 3 bases, 7 bases remained unmatched. CDR1 is MGHRA and CDR2 is YSYEKL in the germline V gene. CDR3 nucleotides: TGCGCCAGCAGCCAGGTTTTTAGCGGGGACTACGAGCAGTACTTC. This sequence encodes CASSQVFSGDYEQYF.

The V call is TRBV20-1, the J call TRBJ2-1, with D possibly matching TRBD1 (6 bases). The CDR3 has 16 amino acids. Germline CDR1 reads DFQATT; CDR2 reads SNEGSKA (reference sequence). V gave up 1 base and J gave up 1 base, with 14 bases separating them. This chain's CDR3 is CSARGQGRGSYNEQFF. The CDR3 DNA sequence: TGCAGTGCTAGAGGCCAGGGGAGAGGGTCCTACAATGAGCAGTTCTTC.

The rearrangement uses TRBV18 and TRBJ2-5; D is perhaps TRBD2 (5 bases). The CDR3 extends over 14 amino acids. Trimming cost V 3 bases and J 1 base, with 9 bases left between them. Germline V gene sequence: CDR1 KGHSH, CDR2 LQKENI. The CDR3 nucleotides read TGTGCCAGCTCACCTGGACTCATCCAAGAGACCCAGTACTTC. Translated, it gives CASSPGLIQETQYF.

This rearrangement joins TRBV9 to TRBJ1-2; D perhaps matches TRBD1 (5 bases). Trimming removed 5 bases at V and 6 bases at J, with 14 bases between. This CDR3 is built from 13 residues. Germline V gene sequence: CDR1 SGDLS, CDR2 YYNGEE. For the CDR3, the DNA is TGTGCCAGCAGGAGCCGGGACGGGAATGGCTACACCTTC. Protein sequence: CASRSRDGNGYTF. Looking up the rest from reference TRBV9 and TRBJ1-2 gives the full variable domain: DSGVTQTPKHLITATGQRVTLRCSPRSGDLSVYWYQQSLDQGLQFLIQYYNGEERAKGNILERFSAQQFPDLHSELNLSSLELGDSALYFCASRSRDGNGYTFGSGTRLTVV.

The genes are TRBV7-9 and TRBJ2-1, with TRBD2 as a possible D gene (5 bases). Deletions cut 1 base from V and 4 bases from J, with 17 bases between. From germline, CDR1 is SEHNR and CDR2 FQNEAQ (reference sequence). The CDR3 is 17 residues long. CDR3 nucleotide sequence: TGTGCCAGCAGCTTAGGAGAGAGGAGACTAACTTACAATGAGCAGTTCTTC. This sequence encodes CASSLGERRLTYNEQFF.

This clonotype occurred a few times. The chain couples TRBV6-5 to TRBJ1-2, with D possibly matching TRBD1 (5 bases). In germline, CDR1 is MNHEY, CDR2 SVGAGI. Deletions cut 0 bases from V and 7 bases from J, with 18 bases between. The CDR3 is made up of 16 amino acids. In DNA form, the CDR3 reads TGTGCCAGCAGTTACTCGGGGACCCCGGTATCCGGTGGCTACACCTTC. Its protein product is CASSYSGTPVSGGYTF.

This clonotype showed up just a few times. The rearrangement joins TRBV7-9 to TRBJ2-3, with D uncertain. The V gene lost 5 bases and the J gene lost 6 bases, with 9 bases spanning the gap. From germline, CDR1 is SEHNR and CDR2 FQNEAQ (reference sequence). The CDR3 totals 12 residues. CDR3 bases: TGTGCCAGCAGCCCCGCCTCTGATACGCAGTATTTT. It yields the protein CASSPASDTQYF.

The chain combines TRBV28 with TRBJ2-7, with TRBD2 as a possible D gene (7 bases). From germline, CDR1 is MDHEN and CDR2 SYDVKM. The CDR3 is 12 amino acids. The V end lost 10 bases, the J end lost 3 bases, and 13 bases lay between the germline ends. CDR3 nucleotides: TGTGCCACCGAAGGGGGGGTCTACGAGCAGTACTTC. Protein sequence: CATEGGVYEQYF. Complete variable domain (other parts from reference TRBV28 and TRBJ2-7): DVKVTQSSRYLVKRTGEKVFLECVQDMDHENMFWYRQDPGLGLRLIYFSYDVKMKEKGDIPEGYSVSREKKERFSLILESASTNQTSMYLCATEGGVYEQYFGPGTRLTVT.

A few counts support this clonotype. The genes are TRBV5-1 and TRBJ2-4; D possibly corresponds to TRBD2 (5 bases). V lost 0 bases, J lost 6 bases, and 10 bases lay in between. The CDR3 has 14 residues. Germline V lookup: CDR1 SGHRS, CDR2 YFSETQ. The CDR3 DNA reads as TGCGCCAGCAGCTTGGACGCGGGTGGAAACATTCAGTACTTC. Residues: CASSLDAGGNIQYF.

The CDR3 sequence is CASSSYRGWDGYTF. The CDR3 coding sequence is TGTGCCAGCAGCTCATACAGAGGATGGGATGGCTACACCTTC. The chain combines TRBV5-5 with TRBJ1-2; no firm D call. Per the germline V gene, CDR1 is SGHKS and CDR2 is YYEKEE (reference sequence). The CDR3 has 14 amino acids. The V end lost 3 bases, the J end lost 6 bases, and 15 bases lay between the germline ends.

The chain joins TRBV7-9 to TRBJ1-6; D remains unclear. The CDR3 runs 14 residues. Between the trimmed V and J ends, which lost 3 bases and 10 bases, there was a span of 13 bases. Germline V CDR1 and CDR2: SEHNR, FQNEAQ (reference sequence). The CDR3 sequence: CASSFFGEASPLHF. For the CDR3, the DNA is TGTGCCAGCAGCTTTTTTGGGGAGGCCTCACCCCTCCACTTT.

The rearrangement links TRBV7-6 to TRBJ1-3; D gene unclear. The germline V gene encodes CDR1 SGHVS and CDR2 FNYEAQ. V was shortened by 5 bases and J by 2 bases, with 16 bases between the two germline ends. The length of the CDR3 is 16 residues. CDR3 DNA sequence: TGTGCCAGCAGCGCACTCCCCCGGGAGACTGGAAACACCATATATTTT. It specifies CASSALPRETGNTIYF.

This clonotype was observed many times. The chain has TRBV5-1 and TRBJ1-2, with D unclear. The CDR3 is 14 residues long. Germline lookup yields CDR1 SGHRS and CDR2 YFSETQ. Trimming left V 4 bases short and J 0 bases short, with 10 bases between. The CDR3 protein is CASSQREANYGYTF. CDR3 DNA sequence: TGCGCCAGCAGCCAGCGAGAAGCTAACTATGGCTACACCTTC.

This CDR3 is CASSNLGQYF. As DNA, the CDR3 is TGTGCCAGCAGCAACCTAGGGCAGTACTTC. The chain carries TRBV21-1 and TRBJ2-7. TRBV21-1 represents a pseudogene. This CDR3 is 10 amino acids long.

In this sample, this clonotype turned up many times. The rearrangement uses TRBV4-3 and TRBJ2-3; D may correspond to TRBD1 or TRBD2 (5 bases each). Trimming removed 3 bases from V and 7 bases from J, with 17 bases in between. CDR3 length: 15 residues. CDR1 LGHNA and CDR2 YSLEER come from the germline V gene. CDR3 nucleotides: TGCGCCAGCAGCCAGTCCCGGGACCCTCCTTATACGCAGTATTTT. Amino acid sequence: CASSQSRDPPYTQYF.

This clonotype has a handful of counts. The V gene is TRBV6-6, the J gene TRBJ1-2, with D tentatively TRBD1 (5 bases). Trimming took 6 bases from V and 8 from J, leaving 16 bases between them. In germline, CDR1 is MNHNY, CDR2 SVGAGI (reference sequence). The CDR3 extends over 13 amino acids. This CDR3 is CASSPTGGEGYTF. For the CDR3, the DNA is TGTGCCAGCAGCCCCACAGGAGGTGAAGGCTACACCTTC.

In this sample, this clonotype turned up many times. The gene calls are TRBV18 and TRBJ1-2, with a weak D call TRBD1 (6 bases). The V and J ends lost 9 bases and 5 bases respectively, with 13 bases between them. The length of the CDR3 is 12 residues. The V gene's germline CDR1 is KGHSH and CDR2 LQKENI. The CDR3 DNA sequence: TGTGCCAGAGGACAGAAGGCTTATGGCTACACCTTC. Its translation: CARGQKAYGYTF.

The gene calls are TRBV4-1 and TRBJ1-1; D is unclear. The CDR3 loop spans 17 amino acids. Germline V gene data show CDR1 as MGHRA and CDR2 as YSYEKL. Trimming took off 2 bases at V and 0 bases at J, with 16 bases between the two ends. CDR3 protein: CASSQRSGGLMNTEAFF. The CDR3, as DNA: TGCGCCAGCAGCCAAAGATCGGGCGGGCTGATGAACACTGAAGCTTTCTTT.

The chain is built from TRBV24-1 and TRBJ2-2, with no clear D. CDR1 and CDR2 from the germline V gene are KGHDR and SFDVKD. CDR3 length: 18 amino acids. Trimming removed 2 bases at V and 0 bases at J, with 15 bases between. DNA of the CDR3: TGTGCCACCAGTGATTCCCCTCACGGGTCCGCGAACACCGGGGAGCTGTTTTTT. Translation: CATSDSPHGSANTGELFF.